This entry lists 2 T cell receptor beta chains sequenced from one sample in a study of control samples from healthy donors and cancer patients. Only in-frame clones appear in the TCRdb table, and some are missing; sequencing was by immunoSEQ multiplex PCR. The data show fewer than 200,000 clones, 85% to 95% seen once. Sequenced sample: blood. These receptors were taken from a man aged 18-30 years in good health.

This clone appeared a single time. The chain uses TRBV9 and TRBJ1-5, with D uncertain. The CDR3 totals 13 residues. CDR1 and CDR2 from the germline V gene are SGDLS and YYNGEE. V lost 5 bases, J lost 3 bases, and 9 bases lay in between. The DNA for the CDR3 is TGTGCCAGCAGTGCGACGATCAATCAGCCCCAGCATTTT. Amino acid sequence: CASSATINQPQHF.

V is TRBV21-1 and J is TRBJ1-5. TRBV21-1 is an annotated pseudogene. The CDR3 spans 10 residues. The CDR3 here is CAPGRGPQHF. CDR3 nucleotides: TGTGCCCCAGGGAGAGGGCCCCAGCATTTT.